These 14 T cell receptor beta chains share one sample of origin, sequenced in a study of blood T cell repertoires in COVID-19. Profiled with immunoSEQ multiplex PCR; TCRdb holds only in-frame clones, not every one. The sample includes 170,000 or so clones, roughly 80% seen only once; the top ten take roughly 14%. The sample consisted of peripheral blood. These receptors all stem from a man younger than 30 with active or convalescent COVID-19.

This clone was seen once. The J gene is TRBJ1-1, the V gene TRBV13; tentatively, D is TRBD1 (5 bases). The CDR3 has 14 residues. Germline CDR1 reads PRHDT; CDR2 reads FYEKMQ (reference sequence). Trimming took off 11 bases at V and 6 bases at J, with 22 bases between the two ends. The DNA for the CDR3 is TGTGCCCACAAACTGCCCGACAGCTTAGCTGAAGCTTTCTTT. This translates into CAHKLPDSLAEAFF. Supplemented by reference TRBV13 and TRBJ1-1, the full variable domain reads AAGVIQSPRHLIKEKRETATLKCYPIPRHDTVYWYQQGPGQDPQFLISFYEKMQSDKGSIPDRFSAQQFSDYHSELNMSSLELGDSALYFCAHKLPDSLAEAFFGQGTRLTVV.

J is TRBJ1-5 and V is TRBV3-1 (or the pseudogene TRBV3-2); D unclear. This CDR3 is 14 amino acids long. Trimming cost V 1 base and J 0 bases, with 4 bases left between them. CDR1 is LGHDT and CDR2 is YNNKEL in the germline V gene (reference sequence). In nucleotides, the CDR3 is TGTGCCAGCAGCCAAGTTTATAGCAATCAGCCCCAGCATTTT. This gives the protein CASSQVYSNQPQHF.

This clone appeared once. The chain has TRBV3-1 (or the pseudogene TRBV3-2) and TRBJ1-2, with 10 bases lining up with TRBD1. Germline lookup yields CDR1 LGHDT and CDR2 YNNKEL (reference sequence). The CDR3 consists of 17 residues. With V trimmed by 2 bases and J by 7 bases, 13 bases remained unmatched. CDR3 region: CASSQSSRPGQGFGYTF. CDR3 DNA: TGTGCCAGCAGCCAATCAAGCCGACCGGGACAGGGGTTTGGCTACACCTTC.

The rearrangement uses TRBV5-1 and TRBJ2-2, with no clear D. Germline CDR1 SGHRS, CDR2 YFSETQ. The CDR3 has 15 amino acids. Between the trimmed V and J ends, which lost 3 bases and 7 bases, there was a span of 16 bases. In DNA, the CDR3 is TGCGCCAGCAGCTGGTCCGGTCTAGATAGCGGGGAGCTGTTTTTT. This gives the protein CASSWSGLDSGELFF.

The count of this clone is one. The chain is built from TRBV28 and TRBJ2-7, with 9 positions matching TRBD1. This CDR3 is built from 13 residues. After removal of 6 bases from V and 5 bases from J, the junction contained 5 bases not matched to a gene. CDR1 and CDR2 (germline): MDHEN, SYDVKM. CDR3 residues: CASRGQGSHEQYF. The CDR3 bases are TGTGCCAGCAGGGGACAGGGAAGTCACGAGCAGTACTTC.

This rearrangement joins TRBV6-5 to TRBJ1-2; TRBD1 matches 9 bases. In germline, CDR1 is MNHEY, CDR2 SVGAGI. This CDR3 is built from 16 residues. V dropped 0 bases and J dropped 3; count of bases not matched to a gene: 5. The CDR3 DNA reads TGTGCCAGCAGTTACTCGTGGGACAGGGAATACTATGGCTACACCTTC. Translated, it gives CASSYSWDREYYGYTF.

This sequence joins TRBV6-2 or TRBV6-3 and TRBJ1-5; D is unresolved. V shed 5 bases and J shed 0 bases, with 17 bases lying between them. The CDR3 consists of 17 residues. CDR1 and CDR2 from the germline V gene are MNHEY and SVGEGT. The CDR3, as DNA: TGTGCCAGCAGTGGACTTCAAACACCTTATAGCAATCAGCCCCAGCATTTT. Its protein is CASSGLQTPYSNQPQHF.

The chain combines TRBV5-5 with TRBJ1-1; 7 bases are shared with TRBD1. With V trimmed by 4 bases and J by 6 bases, 9 bases remained unmatched. CDR1 is SGHKS, CDR2 YYEKEE, per germline (reference sequence). The length of the CDR3 is 14 residues. CDR3 bases: TGTGCCAGCAGCCTGAGAGGGGGCGGCGCTGAAGCTTTCTTT. Translation gives CASSLRGGGAEAFF.

This chain connects TRBV19 to TRBJ2-7, with 7 nucleotides matching TRBD2. V shed 7 bases, J shed 6 bases, and the junction held 18 bases outside the gene matches. This CDR3 contains 16 residues. Germline CDR1 and CDR2: LNHDA and SQIVND (reference sequence). The DNA of the CDR3 is TGTGCCAGTAATCCACGGCTGGGGGGGTCCTACTTCGAGCAGTACTTC. Its translation: CASNPRLGGSYFEQYF.

The rearrangement links TRBV9 to TRBJ2-2; D gene ambiguous. The CDR3 has 12 residues. Germline V CDR1 and CDR2: SGDLS, YYNGEE. V dropped 4 bases and J dropped 8 bases, with 9 bases sitting between them. In DNA, the CDR3 is TGTGCCAGCAGCCCACCGACAGGGGAGCTGTTTTTT. Protein product: CASSPPTGELFF.

The chain couples TRBV7-8 to TRBJ2-5; tentatively, D is TRBD1 (5 bases). This CDR3 comprises 14 residues. Germline V lookup: CDR1 SGHVS, CDR2 FQNEAQ. The V and J ends lost 7 bases and 5 bases respectively, with 17 bases between them. The DNA of the CDR3 is TGTGCCAGCACCCCTACTGAGACAGAGGAGACCCAGTACTTC. Translated, it gives CASTPTETEETQYF.

This chain connects TRBV14 to TRBJ2-7; D remains ambiguous. V was pared by 1 base and J by 3 bases, with 7 bases between. CDR1 SGHDN and CDR2 FVKESK come from the germline V gene. The CDR3 length is 13 residues. For the CDR3, the DNA is TGTGCCAGCAGCCAAGTGCGGCACTACGAGCAGTACTTC. Residues: CASSQVRHYEQYF.

V usage is TRBV10-3 and J usage is TRBJ1-5, with TRBD1 as a possible D gene (5 bases). This CDR3 is built from 16 residues. The V gene lost 8 bases and the J gene lost 3 bases, with 20 bases spanning the gap. Germline V gene data show CDR1 as ENHRY and CDR2 as SYGVKD. The CDR3 coding sequence is TGTGCCATCGGGGAGGCAGGGAATGAGTACAATCAGCCCCAGCATTTT. This translates into CAIGEAGNEYNQPQHF.

This chain connects TRBV11-3 to TRBJ2-1, with TRBD2 matching 8 bases. The CDR3 sequence is 13 residues long. V trimming: 2 bases; J trimming: 9 bases; junction bases outside the gene matches: 3. The germline CDR1 and CDR2 sequences are SGHNT and YENEEA. The CDR3 region has the DNA TGTGCCAGCAGCTTATTCGGGAGGGGTGAGCAGTTCTTC. Residues: CASSLFGRGEQFF. Together with reference TRBV11-3 and TRBJ2-1, the CDR3 gives the full variable domain: EAGVVQSPRYKIIEKKQPVAFWCNPISGHNTLYWYLQNLGQGPELLIRYENEEAVDDSQLPKDRFSAERLKGVDSTLKIQPAELGDSAVYLCASSLFGRGEQFFGPGTRLTVL.